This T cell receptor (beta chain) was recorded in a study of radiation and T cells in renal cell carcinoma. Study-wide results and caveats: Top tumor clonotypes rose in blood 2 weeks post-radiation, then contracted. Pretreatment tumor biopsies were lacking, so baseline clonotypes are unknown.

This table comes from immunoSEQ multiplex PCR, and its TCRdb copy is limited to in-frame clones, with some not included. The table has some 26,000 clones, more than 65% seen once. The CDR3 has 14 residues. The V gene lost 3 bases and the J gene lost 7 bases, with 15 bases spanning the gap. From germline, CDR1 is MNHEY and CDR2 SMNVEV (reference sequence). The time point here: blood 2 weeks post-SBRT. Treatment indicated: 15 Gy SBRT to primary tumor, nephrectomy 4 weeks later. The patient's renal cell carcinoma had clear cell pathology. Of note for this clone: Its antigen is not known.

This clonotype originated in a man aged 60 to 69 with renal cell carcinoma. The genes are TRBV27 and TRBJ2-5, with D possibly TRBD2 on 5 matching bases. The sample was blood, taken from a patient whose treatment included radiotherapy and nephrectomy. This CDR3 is CASSFGSGFGTQYF. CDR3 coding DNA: TGTGCCAGCAGTTTCGGAAGCGGTTTTGGGACCCAGTACTTC.